This T cell receptor (beta chain) was documented in a study of cytomegalovirus exposure and HLA in healthy donors. Study-wide points: Several of the most significant clusters appeared, in a later analysis, to be linked to common viral pathogens. According to a later analysis, donors in an Asian-associated ancestry cluster reportedly had fewer N-insertions than the approximately 720-donor mean.

About this clone: Its antigen is not known.

PCR used 60 Vbeta primers and 13 Jbeta primers. Assay used: immunoSEQ multiplex PCR; TCRdb lists only in-frame clones, some missing. The table lists tens of thousands of clones, around 83% of them singletons, with over 1.5% in the top ten. Germline trimming cut 0 bases from V and 3 bases from J; bases unmatched to any gene: 6. Germline lookup yields CDR1 SGHRS and CDR2 YFSETQ. This CDR3 is 16 amino acids long. The clonotype comes from a middle-aged man in good health and CMV-seronegative. The source material was PBMCs. The chain is built from TRBV5-1 and TRBJ2-1; 7 bases are shared with TRBD2. The CDR3 coding sequence is TGCGCCAGCAGCTTGGCCCTGACTAGCAGCTACAATGAGCAGTTCTTC. This sequence encodes CASSLALTSSYNEQFF.